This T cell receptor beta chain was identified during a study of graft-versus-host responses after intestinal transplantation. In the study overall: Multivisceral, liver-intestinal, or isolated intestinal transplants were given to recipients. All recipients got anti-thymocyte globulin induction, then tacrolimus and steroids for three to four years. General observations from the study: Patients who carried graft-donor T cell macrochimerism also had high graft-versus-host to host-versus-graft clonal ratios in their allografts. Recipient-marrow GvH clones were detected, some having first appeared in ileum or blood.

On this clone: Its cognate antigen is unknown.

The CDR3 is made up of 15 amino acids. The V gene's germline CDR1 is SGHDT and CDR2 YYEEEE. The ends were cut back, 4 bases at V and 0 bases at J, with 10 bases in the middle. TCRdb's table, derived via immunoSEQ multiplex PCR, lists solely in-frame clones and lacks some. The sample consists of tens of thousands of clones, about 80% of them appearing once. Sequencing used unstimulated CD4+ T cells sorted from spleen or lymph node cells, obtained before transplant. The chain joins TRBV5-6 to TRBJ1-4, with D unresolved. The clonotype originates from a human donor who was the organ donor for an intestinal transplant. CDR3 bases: TGTGCCAGCAGCCAAACAGAACCAACTAATGAAAAACTGTTTTTT. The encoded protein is CASSQTEPTNEKLFF.